One TCR beta chain is described in this entry. These data come from a study of blood T cell repertoires in COVID-19. For the study at large: Acute-phase and convalescent COVID-19 samples originated in the United States, Italy and Spain. PBMCs, B-cell-depleted T cells, or T cells were the source of the cDNA or gDNA that made up the material.

Under the authors' procedure: The assay estimated nucleated cells by amplifying reference gene primers. Sequencing was performed with immunoSEQ multiplex PCR; in TCRdb, only in-frame clones are kept and a portion is missing. V and J calls and clone size come straight from that table; D and trimming were deduced from the DNA. The table lists a few hundred thousand clones, 86% of them singletons. The CDR3 has 13 amino acids. Germline CDR1 reads SEHNR; CDR2 reads FQNEAQ (reference sequence). Between the trimmed V and J ends, which lost 1 base and 7 bases, there was a span of 11 bases. This receptor was obtained from a woman aged 45-59 years with acute or convalescent COVID-19. This chain connects TRBV7-9 to TRBJ2-7; D is possibly TRBD1 (6 bases). Sequenced material: peripheral blood. The CDR3 reads CASSLGVQGEQYF. CDR3 bases: TGTGCCAGCAGCTTAGGGGTGCAGGGGGAGCAGTACTTC.